This T cell receptor (beta chain) was documented in a study of shared clonotypes between healthy human individuals. As for the study in general: Aged 18 to 49, the donors were a couple of women and a few men.

The CD4+ fraction was divided into a CD45RA+ naive subset and a CD45RA-negative memory subset. V gave up 2 bases and J gave up 2 bases; unmatched junction bases: 2. The germline CDR1 and CDR2 sequences are WNHNN and SYGVQD (reference sequence). CDR3 length: 16 amino acids. Researchers ran the assay at a deep level. Only in-frame clones appear in the TCRdb table, and some are missing; sequencing was by immunoSEQ multiplex PCR. The data show over a million clones, more than 95% seen once. The sequence was obtained from a young man in good health. The gene calls are TRBV10-1 and TRBJ2-1; 11 bases line up with TRBD2. Sequencing input: naive CD4+ T cells sorted from blood. The subset: CD45RA+ positively selected. Here the CDR3 reads CASSERGLAAYNEQFF. DNA for the CDR3: TGCGCCAGCAGTGAGCGGGGACTAGCGGCCTACAATGAGCAGTTCTTC.